This entry concerns a single TCR beta chain. The antigen is unknown. The PCR ran on 60 Vbeta and 13 Jbeta primers. Sequencing used immunoSEQ multiplex PCR; TCRdb keeps in-frame clones, though not all of them. The sample contains fewer than 200,000 clones, approximately 77% of which appear only once. The length of the CDR3 is 13 residues. Germline lookup yields CDR1 SGHAT and CDR2 FQNNGV. The ends were cut back, 5 bases at V and 2 bases at J, with 10 bases in the middle. This entry is derived from a study of cytomegalovirus exposure and HLA in healthy donors. Study information: An early release of data contained 70 million to 95 million unique TCRs, which came from HLA-typed donors. Study-level results: Some V segments, TRBV6-2 and TRBV6-3 among them, were indistinguishable and were therefore excluded. A later analysis, which compared TCR beta chains of equal frequency, found the HLA-associated ones more clonally expanded.

Sequenced material: PBMCs. The clonotype was recovered from a man aged 40-49 years in good health and CMV-seropositive. This rearrangement joins TRBV11-2 to TRBJ2-7; a weak D match, TRBD2 (6 bases). The CDR3 spells CASSRDFPYEQYF. CDR3 nucleotides: TGTGCCAGCAGCCGGGACTTCCCCTACGAGCAGTACTTC.